This TCR beta chain was observed in a study of blood T cell repertoires in COVID-19. As for the study in general: Acute-phase and convalescent COVID-19 samples originated in the United States, Italy and Spain. T cells, B-cell-depleted T cells, or PBMCs provided the cDNA or gDNA that served as material.

Under the authors' procedure: Amplification of reference gene primers provided the estimated nucleated cell counts. This table comes from immunoSEQ multiplex PCR, and its TCRdb copy is limited to in-frame clones, with some not included. V, J and clone size derive from that table, while D and trimming were established from the DNA sequence. The repertoire holds some 270,000 clones, with around 90% as singletons. V was clipped by 5 bases and J by 7 bases, with 17 bases between them. Germline assignment: CDR1 SGHAT and CDR2 FQDESV (reference sequence). CDR3 size: 14 residues. It was during active infection that Seattle patients were enrolled and then longitudinally followed.

This TCR derives from a woman aged 55-69 years with COVID-19, enrolled during active disease. The chain employs TRBV11-1 and TRBJ1-2; unclear D gene. The sample comprised peripheral blood. The chain's CDR3 is CASSLSPTGFGYTF. CDR3 in DNA: TGTGCCAGCAGCCTCTCCCCAACGGGGTTTGGCTACACCTTC.